This T cell receptor beta chain was found in a study of graft-versus-host responses after intestinal transplantation. Study summary: After anti-thymocyte globulin induction, recipients took tacrolimus and steroids for 3 to 4 years.

Sequencing was performed with immunoSEQ multiplex PCR; in TCRdb, only in-frame clones are kept and a portion is missing. The sample carries about 98,000 clones, 83% recorded once. The V gene's germline CDR1 is ENHRY and CDR2 SYGVKD. This CDR3 is 15 amino acids long. Trimming shortened V by 2 bases and J by 5 bases, and 12 bases separated the two germline ends. Study-level points and caveats: GvH clones detected in recipient marrow included some appearing first in ileum or blood.

For this clone: The target antigen is unknown.

This TCR came from a human donor who received an intestinal transplant. The genes are TRBV10-3 and TRBJ2-2; D could derive from TRBD1 or TRBD2 (5 bases each). Sample: unstimulated CD8+ T cells sorted from spleen or lymph node cells, taken before intestinal transplant. This CDR3 is CAISEVAEGTGELFF. In nucleotides, the CDR3 is TGTGCCATCAGTGAGGTAGCTGAGGGGACCGGGGAGCTGTTTTTT.